This T cell receptor (beta chain) was profiled in a study of blood T cell repertoires in COVID-19. Study summary: COVID-19 samples collected from the United States, Italy and Spain covered acute and convalescent phases. T cells, B-cell-depleted T cells, or PBMCs provided the cDNA or gDNA that served as material.

Original data processing: Estimates of nucleated cell counts were drawn from the amplification of reference gene primers. Sequencing was performed with immunoSEQ multiplex PCR; in TCRdb, only in-frame clones are kept and a portion is missing. V, J and clone size are taken as reported in that table, and D and trimming were inferred from the DNA itself. This sample has 150,000 to 200,000 clones, with about nine tenths found just once. CDR1 is LNHDA, CDR2 SQIVND, per germline (reference sequence). J was trimmed by 5 bases and V by 4 bases; bases with no gene match: 24. This CDR3 is built from 20 residues.

This sequence was found in a man between 65 and 79 years old with acute or convalescent COVID-19. Sequencing input: peripheral blood. V is TRBV19 and J is TRBJ2-7; 9 nucleotides match TRBD2. Here the CDR3 reads CASSKNPGRYKREVRNEQYF. The CDR3 DNA reads as TGTGCCAGTAGTAAAAATCCGGGACGTTATAAGCGGGAGGTACGGAACGAGCAGTACTTC.